This T cell receptor beta chain is from a study of blood T cell dynamics during melanoma immunotherapy. About this clone: Its antigen is unknown.

Time point meaning: week 3, after first cycle of checkpoint inhibitor. No patient had earlier systemic cancer treatment, concurrent immunosuppressants, or another active cancer. Germline CDR1 and CDR2: SGHTA and FQGNSA. This CDR3 is built from 13 residues. Trimming removed 4 bases from V and 3 bases from J, with 8 bases in between. Findings of the study overall: Clones driving repertoire changes may be melanoma-specific or general immune activation.

Method: immunoSEQ multiplex PCR; TCRdb's copy keeps in-frame clones and lacks some. Of 11,000 or so clones in the sample, more than 70% were seen once. This TCR was recovered from a human donor with melanoma. The sample consisted of blood, taken from a patient treated with checkpoint blockade. V gene TRBV7-2 combines with J gene TRBJ2-3; no clear D gene. CDR3: CASSSAGTDTQYF. The DNA of the CDR3 is TGTGCCAGCAGCTCCGCCGGGACAGATACGCAGTATTTT.